The rows below give T cell receptor beta chains drawn from one sample of a study of OX40 agonist ivuxolimab in advanced cancers. Here immunoSEQ multiplex PCR was the method, and the copy in TCRdb shows in-frame clones only, minus some. The sample yields some 66,000 clones, 85% seen once. Sequences were derived from CD4+ or CD8+ T cells sorted from blood, sampled in a trial of the OX40 agonist ivuxolimab. The origin of the receptors is an adult with an advanced solid tumor such as melanoma, head and neck, liver or kidney cancer. CDR3s include the opening cysteine and the closing phenylalanine or tryptophan. Each record gives: J gene, clone size, D gene, V gene, CDR3 protein, CDR3 DNA. D genes are given only for firm matches. The size field is filled for only some rows; it gives once, few, many or a size class.

>TRBJ2-3|NA|TRBD2|TRBV6-6
CASTKLADGWTDTQYF
TGTGCCAGCACTAAACTAGCGGATGGGTGGACAGATACGCAGTATTTT
>TRBJ1-2|NA|TRBD1|TRBV9
CASSTFDRAGGYTF
TGTGCCAGCAGCACCTTCGACAGGGCAGGAGGCTACACCTTC
>TRBJ1-3|NA|NA|TRBV11-2
CASSFGTSGNTIYF
TGTGCCAGCAGCTTCGGGACATCTGGAAACACCATATATTTT
>TRBJ2-3|NA|TRBD2|TRBV2
CASIPLAGGGTDTQYF
TGTGCCAGCATCCCCCTAGCGGGGGGGGGCACAGATACGCAGTATTTT
>TRBJ1-3|NA|NA|TRBV19
CASSDRPGGRGNTIYF
TGTGCCAGTAGTGATCGACCGGGGGGAAGGGGAAACACCATATATTTT
>TRBJ2-3|NA|TRBD1|TRBV5-1
CASSPTGGLEDTQYF
TGCGCCAGCAGCCCAACAGGGGGCTTGGAAGATACGCAGTATTTT
>TRBJ2-7|NA|NA|TRBV14
CASSQGGYEQYF
TGTGCCAGCAGCCAAGGGGGCTACGAGCAGTACTTC
>TRBJ1-5|NA|NA|TRBV28
CASSLTPVGGAGQPQHF
TGTGCCAGCAGTTTAACCCCCGTGGGTGGGGCTGGGCAGCCCCAGCATTTT
>TRBJ2-1|NA|TRBD2|TRBV28
CASLSGGTTYNEQFF
TGTGCCAGCCTCTCCGGGGGGACTACCTACAATGAGCAGTTCTTC
>TRBJ1-1|once|NA|TRBV28
CASSLSQRNTEAFF
TGTGCCAGCAGTTTATCTCAGAGGAACACTGAAGCTTTCTTT
>TRBJ1-1|NA|TRBD1|TRBV28
CASSLWGPGTGKGTEAFF
TGTGCCAGCAGTTTATGGGGACCCGGGACAGGGAAAGGCACTGAAGCTTTCTTT
>TRBJ2-5|NA|NA|TRBV4-2
CASSQDSGTARRAQYF
TGTGCCAGCAGCCAAGACTCCGGGACGGCACGTCGGGCCCAGTACTTC
>TRBJ2-7|NA|NA|TRBV7-2
CASSLAWEQYF
TGTGCCAGCAGCTTAGCGTGGGAGCAGTACTTC
>TRBJ1-1|NA|NA|TRBV2
CASSGQSLNTEAFF
TGTGCCAGCAGTGGACAGTCCTTGAACACTGAAGCTTTCTTT
>TRBJ2-3|few|NA|TRBV5-1
CASSLSADTQYF
TGCGCCAGCAGCTTGTCAGCAGATACGCAGTATTTT
>TRBJ1-1|NA|NA|TRBV27
CASSSRVGTEAFF
TGTGCCAGCAGCTCCAGGGTAGGCACTGAAGCTTTCTTT
>TRBJ1-1|NA|NA|TRBV7-9
CASSLQGSAFF
TGTGCCAGCAGTTTACAGGGCTCAGCTTTCTTT
>TRBJ2-7|NA|TRBD2|TRBV7-2
CASSLVLADAYEQYF
TGTGCCAGCAGCTTAGTACTAGCGGACGCCTACGAGCAGTACTTC
>TRBJ1-1|NA|NA|TRBV5-1
CASSLALGTVTEAFF
TGCGCCAGCAGCTTGGCCTTGGGGACGGTCACTGAAGCTTTCTTT
>TRBJ2-7|few|TRBD1|TRBV7-8
CASSLARDRPSAQYF
TGTGCCAGCAGCTTAGCGCGGGACAGGCCATCAGCGCAGTACTTC
>TRBJ1-3|NA|NA|TRBV6-6
CASSYSGSSGNTIYF
TGTGCCAGCAGTTACTCGGGCAGCTCTGGAAACACCATATATTTT
>TRBJ1-2|NA|NA|TRBV4-1
CASSQEQGRVVGYTF
TGCGCCAGCAGCCAAGAACAGGGTAGGGTCGTTGGCTACACCTTC
>TRBJ2-2|NA|NA|TRBV5-1
CASSLEDTGELFF
TGCGCCAGCAGCTTGGAGGACACCGGGGAGCTGTTTTTT
>TRBJ1-2|NA|NA|TRBV6-5
CASSYSLAGGYGYTF
TGTGCCAGCAGTTACTCACTCGCAGGAGGCTATGGCTACACCTTC
>TRBJ1-1|NA|NA|TRBV28
CASSPGVNTEAFF
TGTGCCAGCAGCCCCGGGGTGAACACTGAAGCTTTCTTT
>TRBJ2-5|NA|TRBD2|TRBV19
CASSSSGFKETQYF
TGTGCCAGTAGTTCTAGCGGATTTAAAGAGACCCAGTACTTC
>TRBJ2-5|NA|TRBD1|TRBV7-2
CASSLEGGRGLAGETQYF
TGTGCCAGCAGCTTAGAGGGGGGCAGGGGGCTTGCCGGAGAGACCCAGTACTTC
>TRBJ2-5|NA|TRBD2|TRBV2
CASTQGTRSVETQYF
TGTGCCAGCACCCAAGGGACTAGATCGGTAGAGACCCAGTACTTC
>TRBJ1-4|NA|NA|TRBV5-1
CASRKGYATNEKLFF
TGCGCCAGCAGGAAGGGATATGCAACTAATGAAAAACTGTTTTTT
>TRBJ2-3|NA|NA|TRBV19
CASSIKDTQYF
TGTGCCAGTAGTATAAAAGATACGCAGTATTTT
>TRBJ1-5|once|NA|TRBV5-1
CASRDSDSNQPQHF
TGCGCCAGCAGGGACAGCGATAGCAATCAGCCCCAGCATTTT
>TRBJ1-3|few|NA|TRBV7-2
CASSLLGASINTIYF
TGTGCCAGCAGCTTACTGGGGGCATCAATCAACACCATATATTTT